The text below deals with one TCR beta chain. Its antigen is currently unknown. The time point here: week 47, end of study. Alongside topical imiquimod, each dose of vaccine comprised 300 ug of mutant IDH1 20-mer peptide. The sample belongs to a study of a mutant IDH1 vaccine in newly diagnosed glioma. Study as a whole: Patients received vaccination from 4-6 weeks after radiotherapy alone, or with temozolomide cycles. It was radiotherapy, temozolomide, or both that patients received previously, with most receiving both.

Study results and limitations: Vaccination elicited immune responses in around 92% of patients.

Looked up from germline, CDR1 is SGHNT and CDR2 is YYREEE (reference sequence). The CDR3 consists of 14 residues. J was trimmed by 3 bases and V by 3 bases; bases with no gene match: 6. Here immunoSEQ multiplex PCR was the method, and the copy in TCRdb shows in-frame clones only, minus some. Of approximately 11,000 clones in the sample, around 85% were seen once. The sequence was obtained from a man aged 25 to 40 with glioma. This sample comprised PBMCs, obtained from a glioma patient whose treatment included an IDH1 peptide vaccine. The chain carries TRBV5-4 and TRBJ2-7; TRBD1 matches 7 bases. The CDR3 DNA follows: TGTGCCAGCAGCTGGCCGGGACAGAACTACGAGCAGTACTTC. Residues: CASSWPGQNYEQYF. Full variable domain (rest looked up from reference TRBV5-4 and TRBJ2-7): ETGVTQSPTHLIKTRGQQVTLRCSSQSGHNTVSWYQQALGQGPQFIFQYYREEENGRGNFPPRFSGLQFPNYSSELNVNALELDDSALYLCASSWPGQNYEQYFGPGTRLTVT.